Sequencing of this TCR beta chain was carried out in a study of blood T cells in healthy people across ages. From germline, CDR1 is MRHNA and CDR2 SNTAGT. V was shortened by 2 bases and J by 2 bases, with 7 bases between the two germline ends. This CDR3 region has 14 residues. Isolated PBMCs totaled at least 6.5 million in each sample. A second PCR, run for about 7 to 11 cycles, used a sample-barcoded 5' primer plus a J-beta primer mix. Per-sample output comprised a minimum of 3 million paired-end reads containing CDR3. TCRdb fed the 5' RACE reads into MiXCR, producing one record per CDR3 protein. The sample holds roughly 800,000 distinct CDR3 sequences, around a quarter seen once. These sequences were also reported in another study, on T cells of mothers and their children. That source notes: Related and unrelated pairs show similar shaping of TCR recombination output by thymic selection. The overlap seen between related mothers and children slightly exceeded that of unrelated pairs, though not significantly.

This chain joins TRBV6-4 and TRBJ2-4, with D maybe TRBD1 (6 bases). Sequenced: blood. The TCR originated in a boy aged 5 to 17 in good health. The CDR3 is CASSDRGSKNIQYF. The CDR3 nucleotides are TGTGCCAGCAGTGACAGGGGGTCCAAAAACATTCAGTACTTC.